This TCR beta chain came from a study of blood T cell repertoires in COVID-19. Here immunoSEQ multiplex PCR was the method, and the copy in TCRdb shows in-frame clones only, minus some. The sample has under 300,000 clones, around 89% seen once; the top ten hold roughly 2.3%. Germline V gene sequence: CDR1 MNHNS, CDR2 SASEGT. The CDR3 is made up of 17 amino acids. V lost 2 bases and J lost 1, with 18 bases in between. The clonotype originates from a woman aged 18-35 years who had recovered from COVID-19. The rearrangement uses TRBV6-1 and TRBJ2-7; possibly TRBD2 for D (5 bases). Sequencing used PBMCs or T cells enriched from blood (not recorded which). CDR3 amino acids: CASSERASDRLSYEQYF. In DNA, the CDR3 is TGTGCCAGCAGTGAAAGGGCCAGTGACCGACTATCCTACGAGCAGTACTTC.